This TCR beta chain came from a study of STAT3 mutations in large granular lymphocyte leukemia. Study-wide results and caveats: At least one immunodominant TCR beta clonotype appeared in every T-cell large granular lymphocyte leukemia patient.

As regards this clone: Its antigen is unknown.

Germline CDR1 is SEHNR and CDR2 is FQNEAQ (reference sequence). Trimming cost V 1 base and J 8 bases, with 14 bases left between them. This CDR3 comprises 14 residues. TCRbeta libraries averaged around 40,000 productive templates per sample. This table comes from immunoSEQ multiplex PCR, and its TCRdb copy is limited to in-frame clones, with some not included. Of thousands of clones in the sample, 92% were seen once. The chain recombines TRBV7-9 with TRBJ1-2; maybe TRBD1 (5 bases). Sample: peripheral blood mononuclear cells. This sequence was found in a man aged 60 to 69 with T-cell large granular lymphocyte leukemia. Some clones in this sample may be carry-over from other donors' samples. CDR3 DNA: TGTGCCAGCAGCTTAGTTTCAGGGTTGGAAGGCTACACCTTC. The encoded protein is CASSLVSGLEGYTF.